The TCR beta chain under discussion was sequenced for a study of T cells in Graves' hyperthyroidism and ophthalmopathy (dated by TCRdb to between 2018 and 2021). Broadly, across the study: Peripheral blood was sampled at the time of initial diagnosis, prior to any treatment. The paper describes TCR Vbeta CDR3 sequencing of 135 peripheral blood samples, made up of some 40 ophthalmopathy patients, roughly 72 hyperthyroidism patients and 17 progressor patients. For training and testing, the 110 or so patients in the discovery cohort were randomly divided in a 7:3 ratio. To identify distinguishing TCR V-J signatures, a discovery cohort of 100 or so patients was used, comprising 43 with Graves' ophthalmopathy and approximately 58 with stable Graves' hyperthyroidism. Prospective prediction of ophthalmopathy was tested in an independent validation cohort of approximately 19 hyperthyroidism patients and 15 to 17 patients who later progressed to ophthalmopathy. In addition, the study compared T-cell repertoires in thyroid tissue and in blood from six Graves' hyperthyroidism patients. Following sampling, methimazole starting at 30 mg daily was given to hyperthyroidism patients, and high-dose intravenous methylprednisolone was given to ophthalmopathy patients. Points the paper makes about the study in general: In validation, the model predicted progression to ophthalmopathy with approximately 71% sensitivity and approximately 74% specificity, a median of 6.5 months before onset. No statistical method was used to set the sample size in advance, and investigators knew the group allocation. Most expanded thyroid clonotypes (frequency above 0.001) were also found in blood, which suggests that blood repertoires may mirror thyroid immune responses. A 13 V-J signature model separated ophthalmopathy from stable hyperthyroidism, with about 88% sensitivity and 81.08% specificity in cross-validation and 80%/75% in testing.

This clonotype has ten or more counts. Its antigen remains unidentified. Base-call qualities are not available, and no considerably larger clone is one nucleotide away. In the ophthalmopathy patients, disease was moderately to severely active, with a Clinical Activity Score of 3 or more, a NOSPECS grade of 4 or more, and a duration of less than 3 months. Exclusion was applied to patients with uncontrolled infections, other autoimmune diseases, pregnancy or lactation. Diagnoses relied on clinical symptoms, serum thyroxine and TRAb, thyroid ultrasound and orbital computed tomography. PBMCs were separated from around 9.1 ml of fresh peripheral blood using Ficoll-Paque density gradient centrifugation. Trizol reagent was used to extract total RNA, and RNA quality was then checked on an Agilent 2100 Bioanalyzer. Trimming accounts for 6 bases at V and 2 bases at J, while the number of junction bases matched to no gene is 7. The CDR3 contains 14 residues, cysteine and phenylalanine counted. Only the CDR3 DNA is retained, 42 bases long and in frame from the first base.

The TCR beta CDR3 regions were amplified from RNA transcripts. A first-round RT-PCR of the TCR CDR3 used the HTBI primer set with the Qiagen OneStep RT-PCR kit. Libraries were constructed in a second round of multiplex PCR, after which size selection and purification were performed. Libraries were sequenced paired-end with 100 bp reads on an Illumina HiSeq2000. The authors processed their data as follows. Raw data were processed with SOAPnuke, discarding reads with adapters, uncalled bases, mean Phred below 15, or no exact constant-primer or identifier match. COPE v1.2.5 was used to merge high-quality paired reads, and clonotypes were defined as unique nucleotide sequences. MiTCR v1.1 was used to align clonotypes to the IMGT TRBV, TRBD and TRBJ reference segments. Only V-J combinations with frequency above 0.0001, covering roughly 99% of repertoires, were analysed. The TCS score was defined as F50 (clonal expansion) divided by E x V (chaos), with BLOSUM62-based TCRdist calculated between CDR3 peptides within each V-J. Welch's t-statistics and random forest reduced 500 to 550 V-J features to 13, which were used in a naive Bayes classifier (R e1071). The similarity between thyroid and blood repertoires was quantified using the Morisita-Horn index. TCRdb ran its own pipeline on the public reads, namely fastp trimming at Q25 and MiXCR clone calling, and kept in-frame beta chains. Under each unique CDR3 protein, matching rows form one entry showing the most common genes and DNA. These V and J calls originate from TCRdb's pipeline instead of the authors' own analysis. For this sample there are hundreds of thousands of distinct CDR3 sequences; around 15% appear just once. Around 4% of the sample is in the top ten clones.

The TCR was taken from a woman aged 40 to 49 with Graves' ophthalmopathy. Recombination joined TRBV12-3 or TRBV12-4 with TRBJ2-7; the central 7 bases match TRBD2. The material sequenced was blood. The nucleotide sequence is given as TGTGCCAGCAGGCTGGGGGGAGGGGCCTACGAGCAGTACTTC. It codes for CASRLGGGAYEQYF.